The following is a T cell receptor (beta chain) sequence with its context. Its specificity is not known. Naivety among CD8 cells was defined by CD45RO negativity and positive CCR7 selection, thereby excluding terminally differentiated effector memory CD45RA+ cells. TCRdb's copy holds only in-frame clones and misses some; the assay was immunoSEQ multiplex PCR. The table includes about 2.1 million clones, 85% to 95% detected once. Germline V lookup: CDR1 MDHEN, CDR2 SYDVKM. Trimming pared 4 bases from V and 4 bases from J, leaving 13 bases between. The CDR3 is 14 amino acids. This record comes from a study of shared clonotypes between healthy human individuals. Overall study context: Per donor, three plates held CD4 naive cells, three held CD4 memory, two held CD8 naive and one held CD8 memory. General study results and limits: Clonotypes that were shared across a few donors made up around 5% of naive CD4 clonotypes.

The sequence was obtained from a man younger than 30 in good health. Some clones in this sample may be carry-over from other donors' samples. Sequences were obtained from naive CD8+ T cells from PBMCs. V is TRBV28 and J is TRBJ2-5; TRBD1 or TRBD2 may be the D gene (5 bases each). The DNA of the CDR3 is TGTGCCAGCAGTTACCGACTGAGGGGAGAGACCCAGTACTTC. Translation: CASSYRLRGETQYF.